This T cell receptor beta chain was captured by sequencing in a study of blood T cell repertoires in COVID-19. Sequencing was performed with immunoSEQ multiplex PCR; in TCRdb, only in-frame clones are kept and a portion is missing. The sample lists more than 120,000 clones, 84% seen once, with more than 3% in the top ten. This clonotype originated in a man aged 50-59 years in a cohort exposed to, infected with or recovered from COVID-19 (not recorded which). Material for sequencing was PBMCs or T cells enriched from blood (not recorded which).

The CDR3 DNA sequence: TGTGCCAGCTCACCGACTAGAACAGGGGGCTGGGACGAGCAGTACTTC. It encodes CASSPTRTGGWDEQYF. This chain joins TRBV18 and TRBJ2-7, with 9 bases aligning to TRBD1. Germline CDR1 and CDR2: KGHSH and LQKENI. The V and J ends lost 3 bases and 5 bases, in that order; junction bases with no gene match: 11. CDR3 length: 16 amino acids.